The rows below give T cell receptor beta chains drawn from one sample of a study of siplizumab effects on memory and regulatory T cells. The data were produced by immunoSEQ multiplex PCR, yet TCRdb's version contains in-frame clones alone and is incomplete. This repertoire shows fewer than 80,000 clones, 93% found once; its top ten account for around 5%. Sequenced material: CD8+ T cells sorted from blood. The origin of the receptors is a human donor in good health. Each CDR3 is given with its conserved first and last residue. The D gene is left open where the match is weak. Size tells how often a clone was seen (once, few, many) or the class of an expanded clone, and some rows leave it out.

.	.	TRBV5-1	TRBJ2-7	CASSLTGPGYEQYF	TGCGCCAGCAGCCTTACAGGCCCAGGCTACGAGCAGTACTTC
.	.	TRBV9	TRBJ1-2	CASRGPANYGYTF	TGTGCCAGCAGGGGGCCGGCTAACTATGGCTACACCTTC
once	.	TRBV4-3	TRBJ1-1	CASSQLFGSQESFF	TGCGCCAGCAGCCAACTTTTCGGGTCACAGGAATCTTTCTTT
.	TRBD2	TRBV9	TRBJ2-1	CASSTSGGAYNEQFF	TGTGCCAGCAGCACTAGCGGGGGGGCTTACAATGAGCAGTTCTTC
.	TRBD1	TRBV6-5	TRBJ1-2	CASSYQNPGTGDHTF	TGTGCCAGCAGTTACCAGAACCCCGGGACAGGGGATCACACCTTC
.	TRBD1	TRBV6-5	TRBJ2-7	CASSYGQGTEQYF	TGTGCCAGCAGTTACGGACAGGGGACCGAGCAGTACTTC
.	.	TRBV27	TRBJ1-1	CASSLTVNTEAFF	TGTGCCAGCAGTTTAACAGTGAACACTGAAGCTTTCTTT
.	.	TRBV27	TRBJ2-3	CASSFVGDPSSSTDTQYF	TGTGCCAGCAGTTTTGTGGGGGACCCTTCTTCTAGCACAGATACGCAGTATTTT
.	.	TRBV5-6	TRBJ2-1	CASTAETLSSYNEQFF	TGTGCCAGCACAGCGGAAACCCTGAGCTCCTACAATGAGCAGTTCTTC
once	.	TRBV9	TRBJ2-1	CASSVDNEQFF	TGTGCCAGCAGCGTGGACAATGAGCAGTTCTTC